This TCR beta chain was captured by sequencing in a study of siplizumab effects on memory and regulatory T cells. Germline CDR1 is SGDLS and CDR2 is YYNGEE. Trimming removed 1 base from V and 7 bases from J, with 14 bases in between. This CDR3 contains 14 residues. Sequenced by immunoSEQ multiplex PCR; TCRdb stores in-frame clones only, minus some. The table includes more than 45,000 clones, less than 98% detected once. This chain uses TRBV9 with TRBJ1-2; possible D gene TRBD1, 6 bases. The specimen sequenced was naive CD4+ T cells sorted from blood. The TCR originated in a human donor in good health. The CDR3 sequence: CASSVLSGASGYTF. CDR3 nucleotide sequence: TGTGCCAGCAGCGTACTATCAGGGGCGAGTGGCTACACCTTC.